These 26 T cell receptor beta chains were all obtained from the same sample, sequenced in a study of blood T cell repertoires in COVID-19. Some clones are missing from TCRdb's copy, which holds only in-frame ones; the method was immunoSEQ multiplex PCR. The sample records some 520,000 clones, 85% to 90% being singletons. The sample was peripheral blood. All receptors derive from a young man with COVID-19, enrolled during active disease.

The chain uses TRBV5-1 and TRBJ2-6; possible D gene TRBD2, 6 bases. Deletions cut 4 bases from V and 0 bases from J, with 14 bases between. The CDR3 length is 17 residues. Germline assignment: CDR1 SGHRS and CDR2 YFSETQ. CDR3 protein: CASSGGSSGSGANVLTF. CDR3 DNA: TGCGCCAGCAGCGGGGGGAGCTCCGGCTCTGGGGCCAACGTCCTGACTTTC.

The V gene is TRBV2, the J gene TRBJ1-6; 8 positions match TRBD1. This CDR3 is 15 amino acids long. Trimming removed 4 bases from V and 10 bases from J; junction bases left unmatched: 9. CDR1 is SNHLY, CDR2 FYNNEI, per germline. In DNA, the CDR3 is TGTGCCAGCAGTGGCCCGACAGGGGAGGAGTCACCCCTCCACTTT. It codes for CASSGPTGEESPLHF.

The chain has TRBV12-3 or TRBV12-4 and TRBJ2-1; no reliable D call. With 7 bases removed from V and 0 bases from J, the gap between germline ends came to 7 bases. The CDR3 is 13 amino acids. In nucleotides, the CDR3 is TGTGCCAGCAATGAGGACTCCTACAATGAGCAGTTCTTC. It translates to CASNEDSYNEQFF.

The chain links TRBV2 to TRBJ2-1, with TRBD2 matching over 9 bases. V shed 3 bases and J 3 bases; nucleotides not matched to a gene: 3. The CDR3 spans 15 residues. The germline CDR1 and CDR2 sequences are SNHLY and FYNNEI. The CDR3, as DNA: TGTGCCAGCAGTGATTGGACTAGCGTCTACAATGAGCAGTTCTTC. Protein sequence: CASSDWTSVYNEQFF.

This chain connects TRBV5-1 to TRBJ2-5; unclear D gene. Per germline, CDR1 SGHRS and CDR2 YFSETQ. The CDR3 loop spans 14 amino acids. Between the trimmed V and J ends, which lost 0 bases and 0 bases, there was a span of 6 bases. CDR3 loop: CASSLVAYQETQYF. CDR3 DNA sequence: TGCGCCAGCAGCTTGGTTGCGTACCAAGAGACCCAGTACTTC.

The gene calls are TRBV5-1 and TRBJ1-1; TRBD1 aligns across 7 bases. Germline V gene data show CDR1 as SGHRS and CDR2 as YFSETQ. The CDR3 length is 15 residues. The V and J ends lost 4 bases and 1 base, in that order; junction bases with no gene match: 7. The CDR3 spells CASSENRGGNTEAFF. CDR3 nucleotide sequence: TGCGCCAGCAGCGAAAACAGGGGTGGGAACACTGAAGCTTTCTTT.

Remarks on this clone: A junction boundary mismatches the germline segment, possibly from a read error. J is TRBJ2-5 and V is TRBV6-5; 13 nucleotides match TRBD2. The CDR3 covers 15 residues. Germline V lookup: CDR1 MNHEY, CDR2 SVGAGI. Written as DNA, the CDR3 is TGTGCCAGCAGTTTACTAGCGGGGGGGAAAGAGATCCAGTACTTC. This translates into CASSLLAGGKEIQYF.

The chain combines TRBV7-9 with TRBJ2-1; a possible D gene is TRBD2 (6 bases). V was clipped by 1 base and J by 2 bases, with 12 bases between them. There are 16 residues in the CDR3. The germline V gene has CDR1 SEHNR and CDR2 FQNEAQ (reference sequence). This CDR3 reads CASSLVSGLTYNEQFF. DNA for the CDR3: TGTGCCAGCAGCTTAGTGAGCGGGTTAACCTACAATGAGCAGTTCTTC.

CDR3 region: CASSLRSSGVETQYF. DNA for the CDR3: TGTGCCAGCAGCTTAAGGTCTAGCGGGGTTGAGACCCAGTACTTC. V and J are TRBV7-2 and TRBJ2-5; 9 positions agree with TRBD2. There are 15 residues in the CDR3. Losses at the gene ends were 2 bases for V and 5 bases for J; bases not matched to a gene: 6. Germline CDR1 reads SGHTA; CDR2 reads FQGNSA.

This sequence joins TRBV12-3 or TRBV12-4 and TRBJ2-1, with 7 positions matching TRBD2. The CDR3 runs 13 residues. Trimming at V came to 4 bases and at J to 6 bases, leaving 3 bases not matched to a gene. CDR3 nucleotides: TGTGCCAGCAGTTGGGGGACTACCAATGAGCAGTTCTTC. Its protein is CASSWGTTNEQFF.

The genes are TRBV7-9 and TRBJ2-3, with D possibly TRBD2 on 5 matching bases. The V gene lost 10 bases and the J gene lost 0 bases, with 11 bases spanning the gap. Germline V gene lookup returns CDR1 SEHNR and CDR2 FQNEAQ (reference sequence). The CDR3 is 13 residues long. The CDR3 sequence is CATKRGSTDTQYF. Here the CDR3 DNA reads TGTGCCACCAAGCGAGGGAGCACAGATACGCAGTATTTT.

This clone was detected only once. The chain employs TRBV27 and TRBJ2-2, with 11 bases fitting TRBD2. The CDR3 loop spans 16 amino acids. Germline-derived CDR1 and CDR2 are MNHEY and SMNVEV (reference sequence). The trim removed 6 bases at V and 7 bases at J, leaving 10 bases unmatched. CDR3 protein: CASRRASGGLVGELFF. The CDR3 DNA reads TGTGCCAGCAGGCGGGCTAGCGGGGGGTTGGTCGGGGAGCTGTTTTTT.

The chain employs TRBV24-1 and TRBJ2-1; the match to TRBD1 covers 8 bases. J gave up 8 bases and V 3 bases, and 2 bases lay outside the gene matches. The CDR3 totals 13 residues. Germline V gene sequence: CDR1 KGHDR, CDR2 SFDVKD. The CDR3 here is CATSDGQGHEQFF. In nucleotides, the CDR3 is TGTGCCACCAGTGATGGACAGGGACATGAGCAGTTCTTC.

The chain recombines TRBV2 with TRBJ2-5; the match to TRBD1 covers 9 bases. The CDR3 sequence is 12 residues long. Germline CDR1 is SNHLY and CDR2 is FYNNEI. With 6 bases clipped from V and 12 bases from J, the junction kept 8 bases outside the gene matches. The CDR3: CASRKDRGREYF. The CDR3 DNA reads TGTGCCAGCAGGAAGGACAGGGGCCGAGAGTACTTC.

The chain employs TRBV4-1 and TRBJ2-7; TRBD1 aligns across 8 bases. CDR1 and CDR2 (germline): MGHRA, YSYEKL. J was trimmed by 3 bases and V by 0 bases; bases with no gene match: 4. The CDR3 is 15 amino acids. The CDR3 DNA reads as TGCGCCAGCAGCCAAGAATCGGACAGGGTCTACGAGCAGTACTTC. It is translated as CASSQESDRVYEQYF.

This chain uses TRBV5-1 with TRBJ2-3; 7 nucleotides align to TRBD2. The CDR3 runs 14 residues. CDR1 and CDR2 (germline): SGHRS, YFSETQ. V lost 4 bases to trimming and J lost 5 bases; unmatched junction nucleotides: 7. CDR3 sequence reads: CASSLEGGRDTQYF. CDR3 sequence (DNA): TGCGCCAGCAGCCTGGAGGGAGGGAGAGATACGCAGTATTTT.

The CDR3 reads CASSQDVLAGQYF. For the CDR3, the DNA is TGTGCCAGCAGCCAAGATGTCCTGGCTGGGCAGTACTTC. This rearrangement joins TRBV3-1 (or the pseudogene TRBV3-2) to TRBJ2-7; D is uncertain. V was clipped by 0 bases and J by 9 bases, with 12 bases between them. The CDR3 loop spans 13 amino acids. Germline CDR1 and CDR2: LGHDT and YNNKEL (reference sequence).

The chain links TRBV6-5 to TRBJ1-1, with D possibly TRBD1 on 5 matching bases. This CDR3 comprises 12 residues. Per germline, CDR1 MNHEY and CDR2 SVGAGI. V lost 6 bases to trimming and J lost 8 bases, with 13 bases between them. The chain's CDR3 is CASRPLPGEAFF. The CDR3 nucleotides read TGTGCCAGCAGGCCCCTTCCAGGGGAAGCTTTCTTT.

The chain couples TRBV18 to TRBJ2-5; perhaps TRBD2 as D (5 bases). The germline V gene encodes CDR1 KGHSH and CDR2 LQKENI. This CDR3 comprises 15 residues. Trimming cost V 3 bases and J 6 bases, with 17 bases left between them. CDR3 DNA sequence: TGTGCCAGCTCACCGACCGGGATGACTGCCAAGACCCAGTACTTC. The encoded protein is CASSPTGMTAKTQYF.

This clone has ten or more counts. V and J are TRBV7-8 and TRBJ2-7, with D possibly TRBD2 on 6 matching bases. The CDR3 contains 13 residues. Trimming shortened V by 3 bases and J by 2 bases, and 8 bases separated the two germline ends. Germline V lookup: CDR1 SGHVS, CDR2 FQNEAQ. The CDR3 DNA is TGTGCCAGCAGCTTGGACTACACCTACGAGCAGTACTTC. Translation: CASSLDYTYEQYF.

The DNA for the CDR3 is TGCAGCGTTGAAGGTTCCGCCAGGGGTTTATACACTGAAGCTTTCTTT. Translation gives CSVEGSARGLYTEAFF. V usage is TRBV29-1 and J usage is TRBJ1-1, with D perhaps matching TRBD1 (6 bases). V dropped 1 base and J dropped 3 bases, with 18 bases sitting between them. Germline V gene sequence: CDR1 SQVTM, CDR2 ANQGSEA. The CDR3 is made up of 16 amino acids. The whole variable domain, remainder taken from reference TRBV29-1 and TRBJ1-1, is SAVISQKPSRDICQRGTSLTIQCQVDSQVTMMFWYRQQPGQSLTLIATANQGSEATYESGFVIDKFPISRPNLTFSTLTVSNMSPEDSSIYLCSVEGSARGLYTEAFFGQGTRLTVV.

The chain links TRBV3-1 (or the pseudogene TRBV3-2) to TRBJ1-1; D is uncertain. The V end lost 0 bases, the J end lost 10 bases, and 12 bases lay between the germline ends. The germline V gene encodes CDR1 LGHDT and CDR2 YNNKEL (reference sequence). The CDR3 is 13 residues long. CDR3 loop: CASSQDTGGGAFF. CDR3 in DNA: TGTGCCAGCAGCCAAGATACGGGCGGAGGAGCTTTCTTT.

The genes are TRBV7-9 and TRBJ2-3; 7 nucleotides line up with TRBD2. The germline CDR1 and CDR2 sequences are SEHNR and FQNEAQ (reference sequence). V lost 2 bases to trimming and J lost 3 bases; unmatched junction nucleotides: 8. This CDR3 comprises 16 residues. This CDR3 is CASSLLETSSTDTQYF. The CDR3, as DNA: TGTGCCAGCAGCTTATTAGAGACTAGCAGTACAGATACGCAGTATTTT.

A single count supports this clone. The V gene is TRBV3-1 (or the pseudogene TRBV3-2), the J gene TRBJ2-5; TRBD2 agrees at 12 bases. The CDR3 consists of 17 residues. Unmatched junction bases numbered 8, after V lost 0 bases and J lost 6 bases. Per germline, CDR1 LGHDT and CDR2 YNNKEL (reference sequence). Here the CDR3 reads CASSQDPRTSGIKTQYF. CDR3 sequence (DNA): TGTGCCAGCAGCCAAGATCCTCGGACTAGCGGGATCAAGACCCAGTACTTC.

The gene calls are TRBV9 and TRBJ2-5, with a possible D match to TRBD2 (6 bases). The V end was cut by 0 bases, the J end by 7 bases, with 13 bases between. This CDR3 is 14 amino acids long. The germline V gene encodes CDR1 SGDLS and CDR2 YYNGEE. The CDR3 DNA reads TGTGCCAGCAGCGTAGGGGAGGTTCGGGGGACCCAGTACTTC. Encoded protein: CASSVGEVRGTQYF. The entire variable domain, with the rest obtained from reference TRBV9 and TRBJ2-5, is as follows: DSGVTQTPKHLITATGQRVTLRCSPRSGDLSVYWYQQSLDQGLQFLIQYYNGEERAKGNILERFSAQQFPDLHSELNLSSLELGDSALYFCASSVGEVRGTQYFGPGTRLLVL.

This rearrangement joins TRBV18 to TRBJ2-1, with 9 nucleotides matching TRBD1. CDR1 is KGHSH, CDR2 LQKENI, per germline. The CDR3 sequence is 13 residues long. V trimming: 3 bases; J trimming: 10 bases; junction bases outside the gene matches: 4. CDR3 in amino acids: CASSPDRGGEQFF. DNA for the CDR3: TGTGCCAGCTCACCGGACAGGGGAGGCGAGCAGTTCTTC. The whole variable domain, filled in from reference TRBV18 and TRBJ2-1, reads NAGVMQNPRHLVRRRGQEARLRCSPMKGHSHVYWYRQLPEEGLKFMVYLQKENIIDESGMPKERFSAEFPKEGPSILRIQQVVRGDSAAYFCASSPDRGGEQFFGPGTRLTVL.